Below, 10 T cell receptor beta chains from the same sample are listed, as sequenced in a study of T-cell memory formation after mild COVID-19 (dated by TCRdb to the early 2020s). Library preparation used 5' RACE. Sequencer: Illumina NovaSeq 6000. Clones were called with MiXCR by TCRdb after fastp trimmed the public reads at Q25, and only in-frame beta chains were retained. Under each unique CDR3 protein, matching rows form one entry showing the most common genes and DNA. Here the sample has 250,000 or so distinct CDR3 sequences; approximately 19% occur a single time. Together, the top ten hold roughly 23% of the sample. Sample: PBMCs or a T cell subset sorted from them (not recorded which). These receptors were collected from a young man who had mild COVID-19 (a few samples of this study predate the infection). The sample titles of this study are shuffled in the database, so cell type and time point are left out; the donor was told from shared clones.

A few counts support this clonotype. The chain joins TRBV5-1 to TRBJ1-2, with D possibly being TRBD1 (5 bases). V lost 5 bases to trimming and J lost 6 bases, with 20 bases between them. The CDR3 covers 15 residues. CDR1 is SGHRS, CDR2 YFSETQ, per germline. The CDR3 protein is CASSAGRSHVHGYTF. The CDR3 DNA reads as TGCGCCAGCAGTGCGGGACGGAGCCACGTCCATGGCTACACCTTC.

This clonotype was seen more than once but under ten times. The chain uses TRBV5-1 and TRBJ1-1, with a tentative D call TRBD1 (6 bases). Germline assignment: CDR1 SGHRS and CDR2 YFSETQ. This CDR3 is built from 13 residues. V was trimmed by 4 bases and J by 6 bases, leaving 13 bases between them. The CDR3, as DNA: TGCGCCAGCAGCACTTGGGAGGGGGCTGAAGCTTTCTTT. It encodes CASSTWEGAEAFF.

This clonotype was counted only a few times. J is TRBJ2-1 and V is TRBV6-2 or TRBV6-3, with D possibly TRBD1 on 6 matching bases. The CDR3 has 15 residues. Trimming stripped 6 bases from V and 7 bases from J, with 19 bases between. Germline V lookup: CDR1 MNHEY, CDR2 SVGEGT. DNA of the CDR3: TGTGCCAGCAGCTTTCGAAGGGGGTTCGAGAATGAGCAGTTCTTC. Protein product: CASSFRRGFENEQFF.

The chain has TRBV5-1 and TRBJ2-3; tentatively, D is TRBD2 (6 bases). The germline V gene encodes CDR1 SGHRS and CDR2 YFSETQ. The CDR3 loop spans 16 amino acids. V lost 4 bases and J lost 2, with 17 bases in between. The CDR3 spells CASSARFRDFTDTQYF. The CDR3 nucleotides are TGCGCCAGCAGCGCGCGATTCCGGGACTTCACAGATACGCAGTATTTT. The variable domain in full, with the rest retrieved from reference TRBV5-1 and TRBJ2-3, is KAGVTQTPRYLIKTRGQQVTLSCSPISGHRSVSWYQQTPGQGLQFLFEYFSETQRNKGNFPGRFSGRQFSNSRSEMNVSTLELGDSALYLCASSARFRDFTDTQYFGPGTRLTVL.

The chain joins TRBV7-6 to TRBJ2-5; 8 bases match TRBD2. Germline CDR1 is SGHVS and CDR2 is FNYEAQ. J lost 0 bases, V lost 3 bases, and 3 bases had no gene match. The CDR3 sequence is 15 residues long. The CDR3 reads CASSLELADQETQYF. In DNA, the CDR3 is TGTGCCAGCAGCTTGGAACTAGCGGACCAAGAGACCCAGTACTTC.

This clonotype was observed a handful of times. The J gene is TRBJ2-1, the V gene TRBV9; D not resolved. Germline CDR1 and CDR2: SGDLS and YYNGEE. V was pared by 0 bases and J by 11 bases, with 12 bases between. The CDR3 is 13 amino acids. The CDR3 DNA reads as TGTGCCAGCAGCGTAGAGTTAGGCACGAAGCAGTTCTTC. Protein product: CASSVELGTKQFF.

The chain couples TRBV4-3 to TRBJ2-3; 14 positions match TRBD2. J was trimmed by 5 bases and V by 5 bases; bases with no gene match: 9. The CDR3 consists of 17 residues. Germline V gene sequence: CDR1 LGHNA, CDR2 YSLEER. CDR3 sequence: CASSFSTSGGAGDTQYF. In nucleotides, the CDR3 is TGCGCCAGCAGCTTCTCGACTAGCGGGGGGGCCGGAGATACGCAGTATTTT.

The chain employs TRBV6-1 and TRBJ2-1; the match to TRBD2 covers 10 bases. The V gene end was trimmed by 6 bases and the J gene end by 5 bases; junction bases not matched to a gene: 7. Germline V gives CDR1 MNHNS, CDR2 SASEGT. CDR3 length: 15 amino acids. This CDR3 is CASRTSGSLNNEQFF. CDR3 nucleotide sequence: TGTGCCAGCAGGACTAGCGGGTCGTTAAACAATGAGCAGTTCTTC.

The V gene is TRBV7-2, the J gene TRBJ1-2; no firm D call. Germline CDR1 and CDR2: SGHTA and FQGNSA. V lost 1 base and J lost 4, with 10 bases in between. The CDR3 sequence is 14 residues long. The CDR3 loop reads CASSLVMGIYGYTF. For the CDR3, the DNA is TGTGCCAGCAGCTTAGTTATGGGAATCTATGGCTACACCTTC.

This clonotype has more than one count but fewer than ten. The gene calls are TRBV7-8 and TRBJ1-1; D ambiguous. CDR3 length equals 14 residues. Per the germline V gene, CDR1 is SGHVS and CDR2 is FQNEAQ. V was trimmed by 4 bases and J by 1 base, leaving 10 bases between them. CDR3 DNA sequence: TGTGCCAGCAGCTCGGGCCTTCGGAACACTGAAGCTTTCTTT. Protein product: CASSSGLRNTEAFF.